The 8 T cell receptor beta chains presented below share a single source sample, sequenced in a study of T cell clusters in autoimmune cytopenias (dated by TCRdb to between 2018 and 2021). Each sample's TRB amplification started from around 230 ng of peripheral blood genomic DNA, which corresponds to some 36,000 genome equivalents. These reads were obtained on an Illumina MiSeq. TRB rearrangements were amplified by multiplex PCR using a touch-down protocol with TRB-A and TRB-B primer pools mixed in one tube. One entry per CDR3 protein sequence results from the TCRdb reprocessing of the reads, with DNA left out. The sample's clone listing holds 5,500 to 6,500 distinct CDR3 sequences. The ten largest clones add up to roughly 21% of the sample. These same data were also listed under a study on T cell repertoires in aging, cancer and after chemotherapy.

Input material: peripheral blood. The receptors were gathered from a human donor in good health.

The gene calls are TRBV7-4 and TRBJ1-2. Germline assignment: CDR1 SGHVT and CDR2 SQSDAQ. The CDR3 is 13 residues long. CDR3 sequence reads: CASSLGHIYGYTF.

CDR3 residues: CASSYGGGQLGPQHF. The chain links TRBV12-3 or TRBV12-4 to TRBJ1-5; TCRdb indicates TRBD1, and absent DNA this call remains unverified. CDR3 length equals 15 residues.

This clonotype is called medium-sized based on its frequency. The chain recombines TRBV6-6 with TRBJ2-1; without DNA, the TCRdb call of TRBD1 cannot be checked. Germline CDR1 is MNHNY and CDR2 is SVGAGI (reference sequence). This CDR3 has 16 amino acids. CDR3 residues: CASSHRGRESYNEQFF.

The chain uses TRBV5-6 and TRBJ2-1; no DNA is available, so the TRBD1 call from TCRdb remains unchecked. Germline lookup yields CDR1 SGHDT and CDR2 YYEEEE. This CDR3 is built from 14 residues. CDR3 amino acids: CASSRDRAYNEQFF.

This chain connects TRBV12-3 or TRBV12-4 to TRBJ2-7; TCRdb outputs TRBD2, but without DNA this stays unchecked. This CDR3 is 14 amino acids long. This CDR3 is CASRETSASYEQYF.

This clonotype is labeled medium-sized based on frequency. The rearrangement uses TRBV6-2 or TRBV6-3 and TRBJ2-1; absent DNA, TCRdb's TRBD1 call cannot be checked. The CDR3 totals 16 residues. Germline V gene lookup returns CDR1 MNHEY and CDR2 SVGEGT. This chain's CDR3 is CASSYPGSEPANEQFF.

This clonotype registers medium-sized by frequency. The CDR3 sequence is CASGSLGGTGSTDTQYF. The chain employs TRBV12-3 or TRBV12-4 and TRBJ2-3; the TCRdb D gene call, TRBD2, has no DNA to confirm it. This CDR3 has 17 amino acids.

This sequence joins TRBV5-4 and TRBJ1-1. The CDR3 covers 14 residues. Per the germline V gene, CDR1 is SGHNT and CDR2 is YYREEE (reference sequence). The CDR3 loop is CASSLDYRDTEAFF.